The source of this T cell receptor (beta chain) is a study of T cells in Graves' hyperthyroidism and ophthalmopathy. General study results and limits: Most thyroid clonotypes expanded above 0.001 appeared in blood too.

V was clipped by 7 bases and J by 0 bases, with 10 bases between them. The CDR3 has 13 residues. This clonotype was observed many times. Its antigen is unknown. Clinical symptoms, serum thyroxine and TRAb, thyroid ultrasound and orbital computed tomography together formed the diagnostic basis. The investigators amplified TCR beta CDR3 regions from RNA transcripts. HTBI primers drove first-round RT-PCR of the TCR CDR3. Using its own MiXCR run on the multiplex PCR reads, TCRdb lists one record per CDR3 protein. The sample lists around 530,000 distinct CDR3 sequences; roughly a sixth were seen once. Sequenced sample: blood. The receptor was derived from a young woman with Graves' ophthalmopathy. This chain uses TRBV12-3 or TRBV12-4 with TRBJ2-7; weak D call: TRBD1 (6 bases). The CDR3 nucleotides are TGTGCCAGCAACACAGGGATCTCCTACGAGCAGTACTTC. Translation gives CASNTGISYEQYF.